This T cell receptor (beta chain) stems from a study of patients and donors after allogeneic stem cell transplantation. One entry per CDR3 protein results from TCRdb running MiXCR on the RT-PCR reads. The table lists about 34,000 distinct CDR3 sequences, more than 35% of them singletons, with over 65% in the top ten. Trimming shortened V by 3 bases and J by 1 base, and 8 bases separated the two germline ends. Germline V gene sequence: CDR1 SGDLS, CDR2 YYNGEE. CDR3 size: 13 residues. This clonotype originated in a human donor who was either an allogeneic HSCT recipient or a stem cell or donor lymphocyte infusion donor (not recorded which). It is not recorded whose cells these are; they may come from a transplant donor. The material sequenced was blood, either unsorted or a sorted T cell fraction (not recorded which). V gene TRBV9 combines with J gene TRBJ2-7; D is unresolved. Written as DNA, the CDR3 is TGTGCCAGCAGCGGCTCACAATCCTACGAGCAGTACTTC. It encodes CASSGSQSYEQYF.